This paragraph reports one T cell receptor beta chain. This entry comes from a study of blood T cell repertoires in COVID-19. About the study: There were acute and convalescent COVID-19 samples, and they came from the United States, Italy and Spain. PBMCs, B-cell-depleted T cells, or T cells were the source of the cDNA or gDNA that made up the material.

The germline CDR1 and CDR2 sequences are LNHDA and SQIVND (reference sequence). V lost 5 bases and J lost 2, with 18 bases in between. The CDR3 sequence is 16 residues long. The authors' processing: Researchers report that nucleated cell counts were estimated from reference gene primer amplification. TCRdb's copy holds only in-frame clones and misses some; the assay was immunoSEQ multiplex PCR. Clone size and V and J calls were adopted from that table, with D and trimming inferred from the DNA. The table has approximately 280,000 clones, 89% seen once; the top ten hold around 2.1%. The V and J genes are TRBV19 and TRBJ2-5, with a weak D call TRBD2 (7 bases). Sequenced sample: peripheral blood. This clonotype was obtained from a man in his fifties with acute or convalescent COVID-19. The CDR3 coding sequence is TGTGCCAGTAGTTCTGAGGGGGGGCGATTTCAAGAGACCCAGTACTTC. Its translation: CASSSEGGRFQETQYF.